The 13 T cell receptor beta chains presented below share a single source sample, sequenced in a study of cytotoxic CD8 clonotypes in ibrutinib-treated CLL. Sequencing was performed with immunoSEQ multiplex PCR; in TCRdb, only in-frame clones are kept and a portion is missing. The sample has some 80,000 clones, roughly 77% seen once; the top ten hold roughly 4.8%. This specimen consisted of PBMCs, obtained after 12 months of ibrutinib treatment. These receptor sequences come from a human donor with chronic lymphocytic leukemia.

Points on this clone: At one boundary the junction diverges from the germline segment, which might be a read error. The V gene is TRBV18, the J gene TRBJ1-2, with 8 bases identical to TRBD1. The CDR3 is 17 amino acids. Germline assignment: CDR1 KGHSH and CDR2 LQKENI. The CDR3 sequence: CASSPHSRPGGVYGYTF. The CDR3 DNA sequence: TGTGCCAGCTCCCCACATTCCCGACCAGGGGGCGTCTATGGCTACACCTTC.

The chain links TRBV5-1 to TRBJ1-1; possibly TRBD1 for D (5 bases). Germline V CDR1 and CDR2: SGHRS, YFSETQ. The CDR3 has 12 amino acids. V lost 7 bases and J lost 6, with 13 bases in between. DNA of the CDR3: TGCGCCAGCGGGTGGGGGGAGTCTGAAGCTTTCTTT. Amino acids: CASGWGESEAFF.

This chain connects TRBV19 to TRBJ1-1; D not certain. This CDR3 comprises 13 residues. Between the trimmed V and J ends, which lost 11 bases and 1 base, there was a span of 14 bases. Germline V gives CDR1 LNHDA, CDR2 SQIVND (reference sequence). In nucleotides, the CDR3 is TGTGCCGCAGTGGGGTTGAGGAACACTGAAGCTTTCTTT. The encoded protein is CAAVGLRNTEAFF.

To note about this clone: Other DNA sequences in the same sample also yield this CDR3. The rearrangement joins TRBV19 to TRBJ1-5; D gene unclear. CDR1 LNHDA and CDR2 SQIVND come from the germline V gene (reference sequence). CDR3 length: 15 residues. V was clipped by 3 bases and J by 0 bases, with 9 bases between them. The CDR3 spells CASSILLDSNQPQHF. The CDR3 bases are TGTGCCAGTAGTATCCTGTTGGATAGCAATCAGCCCCAGCATTTT.

This clone was detected once. The V gene is TRBV5-1, the J gene TRBJ1-1; the D gene is possibly TRBD1 (5 bases). The length of the CDR3 is 15 residues. CDR1 and CDR2 from the germline V gene are SGHRS and YFSETQ. Trimming cost V 2 bases and J 0 bases, with 11 bases left between them. The CDR3 loop reads CASSLLGPLNTEAFF. The CDR3 DNA is TGCGCCAGCAGCTTATTGGGGCCGCTGAACACTGAAGCTTTCTTT.

The chain's CDR3 is CAGTGGSGKLFF. In nucleotides, the CDR3 is TGTGCCGGCACAGGGGGCTCGGGAAAACTGTTTTTT. The V and J genes are TRBV30 and TRBJ1-4; TRBD1 agrees at 9 bases. CDR1 GTSNPN and CDR2 SVGIG come from the germline V gene (reference sequence). This CDR3 contains 12 residues. V was pared by 8 bases and J by 10 bases, with 8 bases of the junction left unmatched. Based on the CDR3 plus reference TRBV30 and TRBJ1-4, the full variable domain is SQTIHQWPATLVQPVGSPLSLECTVEGTSNPNLYWYRQAAGRGLQLLFYSVGIGQISSEVPQNLSASRPQDRQFILSSKKLLLSDSGFYLCAGTGGSGKLFFGSGTQLSVL.

The J gene is TRBJ1-1, the V gene TRBV10-3; no firm D call. The CDR3 sequence is 16 residues long. The V and J ends lost 8 bases and 0 bases respectively, with 19 bases between them. Per germline, CDR1 ENHRY and CDR2 SYGVKD. Here the CDR3 DNA reads TGTGCCATCCGAGACGGCCTGTCCTCCTTGAACACTGAAGCTTTCTTT. This gives the protein CAIRDGLSSLNTEAFF.

The chain recombines TRBV10-3 with TRBJ1-1; the D gene is possibly TRBD1 (5 bases). The CDR3 consists of 13 residues. V was shortened by 6 bases and J by 6 bases, with 14 bases between the two germline ends. CDR1 and CDR2 (germline): ENHRY, SYGVKD. CDR3 sequence (DNA): TGTGCCATCAGGCGCGGGGGGGTCCCTGAAGCTTTCTTT. Translation: CAIRRGGVPEAFF.

The chain's CDR3 is CASWGYNEQFF. The CDR3 DNA reads as TGCGCCAGCTGGGGCTACAATGAGCAGTTCTTC. J is TRBJ2-1 and V is TRBV5-1, with unresolved D. This CDR3 spans 11 amino acids. The V end lost 7 bases, the J end lost 3 bases, and 5 bases lay between the germline ends. The germline V gene encodes CDR1 SGHRS and CDR2 YFSETQ.

The chain links TRBV6-1 to TRBJ1-2; D unresolved. This CDR3 has 18 amino acids. V was clipped by 1 base and J by 0 bases, with 18 bases between them. CDR1 is MNHNS, CDR2 SASEGT, per germline. CDR3 in DNA: TGTGCCAGCAGTGAAGGTCTGGGCAGGCCTTCCACTAACTATGGCTACACCTTC. Translation gives CASSEGLGRPSTNYGYTF.

This clone has only one observation. The chain combines TRBV10-3 with TRBJ2-4; the match to TRBD1 covers 7 bases. Per the germline V gene, CDR1 is ENHRY and CDR2 is SYGVKD. CDR3 length: 13 residues. V was clipped by 6 bases and J by 6 bases; unmatched bases: 5. As DNA, the CDR3 is TGTGCCATCAGCCAGGGACAGCGAAACATTCAGTACTTC. Translating gives CAISQGQRNIQYF.

This CDR3 reads CASSLRGGHGYTF. The DNA of the CDR3 is TGTGCCAGCAGTTTGCGGGGGGGGCATGGCTACACCTTC. This rearrangement joins TRBV27 to TRBJ1-2; tentatively, D is TRBD1 (6 bases). V lost 3 bases and J lost 6, with 11 bases in between. The CDR3 extends over 13 amino acids. Germline values: CDR1 MNHEY, CDR2 SMNVEV (reference sequence).

As concerns this clone: One end of the junction varies from germline; a read error may be responsible. The rearrangement joins TRBV6-5 to TRBJ2-7; D perhaps matches TRBD2 (7 bases). This CDR3 spans 13 amino acids. CDR1 and CDR2 (germline): MNHEY, SVGAGI. The CDR3 DNA reads TGTGCCAGCAGTTACTCGGGGGGGGCGCGCGGGCACTTC. Translating gives CASSYSGGARGHF.